This T cell receptor beta chain originates from a study of cytomegalovirus exposure and HLA in healthy donors. Whole-study context: An early release of data contained 80 million to 85 million unique TCRs, which came from HLA-typed donors.

The PCR contained 60 Vbeta and 13 Jbeta primers. The method was immunoSEQ multiplex PCR; TCRdb's version includes in-frame clones alone and lacks a portion of them. Of 150,000 to 200,000 clones listed, more than 85% are singletons. Germline CDR1 is PRHDT and CDR2 is FYEKMQ (reference sequence). V gave up 5 bases and J gave up 4 bases; unmatched junction bases: 3. This CDR3 comprises 14 residues. Healthy bone marrow donors made up the cohort. Material: PBMCs. The source of this sequence is a woman aged 18-35 years in good health and CMV-seronegative. This chain connects TRBV13 to TRBJ1-2; TRBD1 agrees at 11 bases. CDR3 in DNA: TGTGCCAGCAGCAGGGGACAGGGGGGCTATGGCTACACCTTC. The encoded protein is CASSRGQGGYGYTF.